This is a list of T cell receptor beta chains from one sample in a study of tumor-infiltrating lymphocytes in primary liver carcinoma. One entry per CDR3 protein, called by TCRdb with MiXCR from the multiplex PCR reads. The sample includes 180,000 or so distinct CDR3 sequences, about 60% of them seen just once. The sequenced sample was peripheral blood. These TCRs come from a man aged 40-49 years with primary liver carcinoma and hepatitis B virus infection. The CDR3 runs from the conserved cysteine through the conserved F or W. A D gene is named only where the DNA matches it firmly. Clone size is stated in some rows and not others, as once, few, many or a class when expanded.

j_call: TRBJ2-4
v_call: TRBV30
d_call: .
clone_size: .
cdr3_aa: CAWSVRLTRKNIQYF
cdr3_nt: TGTGCCTGGAGTGTAAGACTTACACGAAAAAACATTCAGTACTTC

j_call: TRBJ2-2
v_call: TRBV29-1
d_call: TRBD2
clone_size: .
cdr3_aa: CNVEDAAGAPGEIFF
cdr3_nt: TGCAACGTTGAAGACGCCGCGGGAGCCCCCGGGGAGATATTTTTT

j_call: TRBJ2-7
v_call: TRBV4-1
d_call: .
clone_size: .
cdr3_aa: CASSQQARVPYEQYF
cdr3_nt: TGCGCCAGCAGCCAACAGGCCAGGGTCCCTTACGAGCAGTACTTC

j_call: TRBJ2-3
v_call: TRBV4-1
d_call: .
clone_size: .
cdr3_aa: CASSQGGLETRADTQYF
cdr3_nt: TGCGCCAGCAGCCAAGGGGGACTCGAGACCCGCGCAGATACGCAGTATTTT

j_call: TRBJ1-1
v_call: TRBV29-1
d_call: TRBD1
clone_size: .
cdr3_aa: CSVTRGDTEALF
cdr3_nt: TGCAGCGTCACCAGGGGGGACACTGAAGCTTTATTT

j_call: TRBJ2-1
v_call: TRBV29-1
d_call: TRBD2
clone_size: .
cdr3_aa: CNVELGQGGTSGHYNEQFF
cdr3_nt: TGCAACGTTGAACTTGGCCAGGGGGGAACTAGCGGGCACTACAACGAGCAGTTCTTC

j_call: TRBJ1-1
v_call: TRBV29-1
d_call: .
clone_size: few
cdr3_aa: CSAAPGRMTEAFF
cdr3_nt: TGCAGCGCGGCCCCAGGGAGAATGACTGAAGCTTTCTTT

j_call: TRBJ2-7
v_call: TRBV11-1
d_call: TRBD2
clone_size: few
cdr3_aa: CASNPLRGGPTYEQYF
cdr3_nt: TGTGCCAGCAACCCCCTCCGGGGGGGGCCAACTTACGAGCAGTACTTC

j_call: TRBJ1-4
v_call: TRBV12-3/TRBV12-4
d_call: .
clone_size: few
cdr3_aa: CASSSVQGTNEKLFF
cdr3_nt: TGTGCCAGCAGTTCCGTTCAGGGGACTAATGAAAAACTGTTTTTT

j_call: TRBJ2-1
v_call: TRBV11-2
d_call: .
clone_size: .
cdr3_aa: CAIIAIAYYNEQFF
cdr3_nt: TGTGCCATCATCGCGATAGCGTACTACAATGAGCAGTTCTTC

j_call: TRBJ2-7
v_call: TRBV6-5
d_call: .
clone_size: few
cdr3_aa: CASNRQSGVGEQYF
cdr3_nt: TGTGCCAGCAACCGACAGTCGGGGGTAGGCGAGCAGTACTTC

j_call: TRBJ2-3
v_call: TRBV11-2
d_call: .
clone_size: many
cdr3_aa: CASSLGTVGDTQYF
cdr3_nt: TGTGCCAGCAGCTTAGGGACTGTTGGAGATACGCAGTATTTT

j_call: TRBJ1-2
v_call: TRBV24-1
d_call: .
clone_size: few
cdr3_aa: CATSDFIKSTAYGYTF
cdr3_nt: TGTGCCACCAGTGATTTCATTAAATCGACGGCGTATGGCTACACCTTC

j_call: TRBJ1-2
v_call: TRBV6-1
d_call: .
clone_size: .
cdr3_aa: CASEFNYGYTF
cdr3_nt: TGTGCCAGCGAGTTCAACTATGGCTACACCTTC

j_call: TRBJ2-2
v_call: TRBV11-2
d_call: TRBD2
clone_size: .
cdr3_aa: CASSEGLAERNTRELFF
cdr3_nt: TGTGCCAGCAGCGAAGGACTAGCGGAGCGGAACACCCGGGAGCTGTTTTTT

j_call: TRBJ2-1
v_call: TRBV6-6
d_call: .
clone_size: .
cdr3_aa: CATSLGYDEQFF
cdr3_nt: TGTGCCACCTCCCTGGGGTACGATGAGCAGTTCTTC

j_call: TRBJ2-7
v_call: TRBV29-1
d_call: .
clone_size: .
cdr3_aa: CSALQPGSGAYEQYF
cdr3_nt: TGCAGCGCCCTACAACCGGGGTCGGGAGCCTACGAGCAGTACTTC

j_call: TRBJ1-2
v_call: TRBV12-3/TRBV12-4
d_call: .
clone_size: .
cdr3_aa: CASGLSLNYGYTF
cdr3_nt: TGTGCCAGCGGTTTGTCCCTAAACTATGGCTACACCTTC

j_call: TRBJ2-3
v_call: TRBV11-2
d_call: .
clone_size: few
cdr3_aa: CASSGAGGAGDTQYF
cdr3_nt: TGTGCCAGCAGCGGGGCAGGGGGGGCAGGAGATACGCAGTATTTT

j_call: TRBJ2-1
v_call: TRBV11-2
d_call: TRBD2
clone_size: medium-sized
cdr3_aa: CASSLEAASGRANEQFF
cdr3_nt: TGTGCCAGCAGCTTAGAGGCTGCTAGCGGGAGGGCCAATGAGCAGTTCTTC

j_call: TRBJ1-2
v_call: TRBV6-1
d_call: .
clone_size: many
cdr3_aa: CASMFRPTSNYGYTF
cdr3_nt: TGTGCCAGCATGTTCAGACCTACCTCTAACTATGGCTACACCTTC

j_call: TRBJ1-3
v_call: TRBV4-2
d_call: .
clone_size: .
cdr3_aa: CASSRQRGSGNTIYF
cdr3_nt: TGTGCCAGCAGCCGCCAAAGGGGCTCTGGAAACACCATATATTTT

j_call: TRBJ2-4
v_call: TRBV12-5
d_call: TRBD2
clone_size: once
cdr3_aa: CASGPPPTSGGPRVPLAKNTQYF
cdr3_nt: TGTGCTAGTGGTCCTCCCCCGACTAGCGGAGGGCCCCGGGTACCTTTAGCCAAAAACACTCAGTACTTC

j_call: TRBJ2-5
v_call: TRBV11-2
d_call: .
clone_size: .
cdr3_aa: CAGQKGPDETQYF
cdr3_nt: TGTGCCGGTCAGAAGGGACCTGACGAGACCCAGTACTTC

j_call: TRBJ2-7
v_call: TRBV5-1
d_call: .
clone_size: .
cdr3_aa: CASSLTAGPYNEQYF
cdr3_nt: TGCGCCAGCAGCTTGACGGCGGGCCCCTACAATGAGCAGTACTTC

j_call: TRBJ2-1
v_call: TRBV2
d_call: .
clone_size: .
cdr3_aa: CASSPRVGATDEQFF
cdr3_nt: TGTGCCAGCAGCCCCCGGGTCGGGGCTACGGATGAGCAGTTCTTC

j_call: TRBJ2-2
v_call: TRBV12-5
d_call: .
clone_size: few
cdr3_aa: CASGLTPLTKLGTGELFF
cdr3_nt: TGTGCTAGTGGTTTGACCCCCCTTACGAAGTTAGGCACCGGGGAGCTGTTTTTT

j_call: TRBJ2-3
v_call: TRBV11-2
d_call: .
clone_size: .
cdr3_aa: CASSSSTGQYTDTQYF
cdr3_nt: TGTGCCAGCAGCAGCTCGACAGGACAATACACAGATACGCAGTATTTT

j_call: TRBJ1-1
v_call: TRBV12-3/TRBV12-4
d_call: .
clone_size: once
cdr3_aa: CASSLVTANTEAFF
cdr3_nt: TGTGCCAGCAGTTTAGTCACGGCGAACACTGAAGCTTTCTTT

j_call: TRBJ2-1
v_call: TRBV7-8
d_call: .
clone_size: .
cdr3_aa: CASSSTPGVDNEQFF
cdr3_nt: TGTGCCAGCAGTTCCACTCCGGGAGTTGACAATGAGCAGTTCTTC

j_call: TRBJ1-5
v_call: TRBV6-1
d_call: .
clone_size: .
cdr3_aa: CASNTGGNQPQHF
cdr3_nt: TGTGCCAGCAATACAGGCGGCAATCAGCCCCAGCATTTT

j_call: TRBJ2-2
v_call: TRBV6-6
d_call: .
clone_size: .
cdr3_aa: CARVSNTGELFF
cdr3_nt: TGTGCCAGGGTTTCGAACACCGGGGAGCTGTTTTTT

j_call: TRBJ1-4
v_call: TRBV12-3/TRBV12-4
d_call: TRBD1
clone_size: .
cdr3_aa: CASSLTGGIEKLFF
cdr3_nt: TGTGCCAGCAGCTTGACAGGGGGAATCGAAAAACTGTTTTTT

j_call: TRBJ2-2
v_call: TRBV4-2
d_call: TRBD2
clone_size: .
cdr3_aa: CASSLAGDVTGELFF
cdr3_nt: TGCGCCAGCAGTCTGGCGGGAGATGTCACCGGGGAGCTGTTTTTT

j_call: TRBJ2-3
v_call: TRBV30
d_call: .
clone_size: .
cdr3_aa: CAWSRGPGPDTQYF
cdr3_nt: TGTGCCTGGTCCAGGGGTCCGGGTCCAGATACGCAGTATTTT

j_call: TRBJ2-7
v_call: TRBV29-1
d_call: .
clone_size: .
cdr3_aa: CSFAGQTYEQYF
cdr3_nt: TGCAGCTTTGCAGGACAGACCTACGAGCAGTACTTC

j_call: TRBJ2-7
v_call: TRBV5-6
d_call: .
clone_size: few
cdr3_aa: CASSLGRRGMEQYF
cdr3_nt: TGTGCCAGCAGCTTGGGACGGAGGGGAATGGAGCAGTACTTC

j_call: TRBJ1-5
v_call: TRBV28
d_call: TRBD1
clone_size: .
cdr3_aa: CASSSGQAYQPQHF
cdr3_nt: TGTGCCAGCAGTTCCGGACAGGCCTATCAGCCCCAGCATTTT

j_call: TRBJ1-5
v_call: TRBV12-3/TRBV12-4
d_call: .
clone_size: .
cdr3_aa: CASSKPTGGRDRPQHF
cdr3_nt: TGTGCCAGCAGTAAACCTACAGGCGGGAGGGATCGGCCCCAGCATTTT

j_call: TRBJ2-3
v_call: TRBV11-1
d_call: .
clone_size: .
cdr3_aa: CASSQNTDTQYF
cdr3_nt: TGTGCCAGCAGCCAGAACACAGATACGCAGTACTTT

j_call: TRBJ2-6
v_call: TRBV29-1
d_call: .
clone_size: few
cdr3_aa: CSGVSGANVLTF
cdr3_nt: TGCAGCGGGGTGTCCGGGGCCAACGTCCTGACTTTC

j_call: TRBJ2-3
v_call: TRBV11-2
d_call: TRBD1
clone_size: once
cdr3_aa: CASSSPRTGGTDTKYF
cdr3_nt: TGTGCCAGCAGCTCACCCAGGACAGGGGGCACAGATACGAAGTATTTT

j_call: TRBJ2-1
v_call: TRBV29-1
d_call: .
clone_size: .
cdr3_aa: CSVGPPSSSYNEQLF
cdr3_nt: TGCAGCGTTGGGCCTCCTTCCAGCTCCTACAATGAACAGCTCTTC